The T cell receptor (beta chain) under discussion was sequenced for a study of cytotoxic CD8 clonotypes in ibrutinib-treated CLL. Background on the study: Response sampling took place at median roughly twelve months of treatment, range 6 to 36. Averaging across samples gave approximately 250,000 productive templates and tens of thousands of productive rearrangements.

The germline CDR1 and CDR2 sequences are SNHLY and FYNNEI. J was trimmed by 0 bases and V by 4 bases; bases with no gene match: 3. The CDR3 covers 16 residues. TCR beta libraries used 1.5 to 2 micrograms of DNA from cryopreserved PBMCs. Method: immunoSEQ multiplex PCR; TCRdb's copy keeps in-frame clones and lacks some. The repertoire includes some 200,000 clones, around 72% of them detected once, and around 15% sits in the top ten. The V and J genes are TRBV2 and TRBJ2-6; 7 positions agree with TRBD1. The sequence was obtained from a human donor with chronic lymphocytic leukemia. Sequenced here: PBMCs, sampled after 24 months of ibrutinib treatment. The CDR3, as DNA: TGTGCCAGCAGTGGGACAGGCGGCTCTGGGGCCAACGTCCTGACTTTC. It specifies CASSGTGGSGANVLTF.